The present entry profiles one T cell receptor (beta chain) with its context. What it binds is unknown. The sample is drawn from a study of vaccination and CD4 T cells after COVID-19. The assay that was used to sequence DNA from cultured CD4+ T cells was the Oncomine TCR Beta short-read assay. MiXCR was run by TCRdb on the PCR reads, yielding one entry per CDR3 protein. The table shows thousands of distinct CDR3 sequences, with less than 55% occurring only once. The CDR3 has 19 amino acids. The V segment lost 4 bases and the J segment 4 bases; nucleotides outside the gene matches: 11. Treatment in this sample: roughly 11-day PBMC culture with coronavirus spike peptide pools or control peptides (ViraFEST assay).

The sequence was obtained from a human donor who had recovered from COVID-19. The specimen sequenced was CD4+ T cells from blood, cultured in vitro. The chain carries TRBV5-7 and TRBJ2-1, with 16 bases matching TRBD2. TRBV5-7 is an ORF, and what it does is uncertain. For the CDR3, the DNA is TGTGCCAGCAGCCTCCCGGGACTAGCGGGGGGGGGAACTTACAATGAGCAGTTCTTC. This sequence encodes CASSLPGLAGGGTYNEQFF.